This T cell receptor (beta chain) was found in a study of shared T cell receptors in the human thymus. Trimming took 5 bases from V and 0 from J, leaving 13 bases between them. Looked up from germline, CDR1 is SEHNR and CDR2 is FQNEAQ (reference sequence). CDR3 size: 15 residues. Sequencing used immunoSEQ multiplex PCR; TCRdb keeps in-frame clones, though not all of them. The repertoire consists of roughly 710,000 clones, with approximately 85% occurring once and the leading ten covering around 0.01%. This clone was seen a single time. These records were also assigned to another study, of human thymus T cells. That work states: Corrective heart surgery yielded the resections from which the thymus tissue came.

The V call is TRBV7-9, the J call TRBJ1-1; maybe TRBD1 (6 bases). The sample comprised thymocytes. This TCR was recovered from a girl less than two years old with a congenital heart defect. CDR3 residues: CASSLLGHLNTEAFF. The CDR3, as DNA: TGTGCCAGCAGCCTACTGGGACACCTGAACACTGAAGCTTTCTTT. Variable domain in full (rest from reference TRBV7-9 and TRBJ1-1): DTGVSQNPRHKITKRGQNVTFRCDPISEHNRLYWYRQTLGQGPEFLTYFQNEAQLEKSRLLSDRFSAERPKGSFSTLEIQRTEQGDSAMYLCASSLLGHLNTEAFFGQGTRLTVV.